The entry below describes one T cell receptor (beta chain). As yet, its antigen is unknown. This sample stems from a study of shared clonotypes between healthy human individuals. This CDR3 is 14 amino acids long. Trimming cost V 6 bases and J 6 bases; bases outside gene matches: 8. Germline V gene sequence: CDR1 MNHEY, CDR2 SVGAGI. Profiling relied on immunoSEQ multiplex PCR, and the TCRdb table lists in-frame clones only, not all of them. The top ten hold 0.13% of the sample, which has around 2.1 million clones, around 95% seen once. General study findings and limits: Of the naive CD4 clonotypes, roughly 5.2% were shared across a handful of donors. Against clonotypes common to all four donors, non-shared ones had lower generation probabilities. Across subsets, estimated richness was generally greater for naive than for memory populations. Sequencing depth was a factor that was expected to affect clonotype sharing among donors.

The specimen sequenced was naive CD4+ T cells sorted from blood. Described subset: CD45RA+ positively selected. This chain uses TRBV6-5 with TRBJ1-5, with 7 bases aligning to TRBD1. The clonotype was recovered from a man younger than 35 in good health. CDR3 in DNA: TGTGCCAGCAGAGAGTCAGGGGGGGGTCAGCCCCAGCATTTT. Translated, it gives CASRESGGGQPQHF.